The rows below give T cell receptor beta chains drawn from one sample of a study of beta chain features in type 1 diabetes. Sequenced by immunoSEQ multiplex PCR; TCRdb stores in-frame clones only, minus some. The table records 200,000 to 250,000 clones, approximately 13% of them present only once. Sequences were obtained from naive CD4+ T cells from blood. These receptors originate from a man aged 30 to 45 with type 1 diabetes. CDR3s include the opening cysteine and the closing phenylalanine or tryptophan.

cdr3_aa	j_call	v_call
CSVEGQGNTEAFF	TRBJ1-1	TRBV29-1
CASSGGVFRGLEQFF	TRBJ2-1	TRBV9
CASSSDRVIAETQYF	TRBJ2-5	TRBV5-1
CASSLPRAGSPLHF	TRBJ1-6	TRBV7-2
CASSSQGNEQFF	TRBJ2-1	TRBV19
CASSLRGRNEQFF	TRBJ2-1	TRBV5-1
CASLLYGTPNTEAFF	TRBJ1-1	TRBV7-9
CSAGGRSEQFF	TRBJ2-1	TRBV20-1
CASVGTSGSYEQYF	TRBJ2-7	TRBV6-1
CASSFAGVVETQYF	TRBJ2-5	TRBV28
CSVVADRAEAFF	TRBJ1-1	TRBV29-1
CASSLAGQGYRQHF	TRBJ1-5	TRBV5-4
CASSRPGTGVTEAFF	TRBJ1-1	TRBV4-1
CASSFTAGNTIYF	TRBJ1-3	TRBV5-1
CASRSELAEYTDTQYF	TRBJ2-3	TRBV19
CASGGSQGVYLPFF	TRBJ2-1	TRBV19
CASSSTSGVGTDTQYF	TRBJ2-3	TRBV7-9
CASSSGTVNQPQHF	TRBJ1-5	TRBV7-6
CAISESLAGGTSYEQYF	TRBJ2-7	TRBV10-3
CSAGQGENQPQHF	TRBJ1-5	TRBV29-1
CASSREGGQPQHF	TRBJ1-5	TRBV7-9
CASSTGDNYNSPLHF	TRBJ1-6	TRBV19
CASSSLAGGEETQYF	TRBJ2-5	TRBV5-4
CASSLDDRGGSPLHF	TRBJ1-6	TRBV7-8
CASSFRDRARTGELFF	TRBJ2-2	TRBV11-2
CASSVPLLTGMAEAFF	TRBJ1-1	TRBV25-1
CASSSIPLRNSNQPQHF	TRBJ1-5	TRBV27
CASSLGSGQGHTEAFF	TRBJ1-1	TRBV5-1
CASSPRGGSGELFF	TRBJ2-2	TRBV7-2
CASSIVSGVNTGELFF	TRBJ2-2	TRBV19
CAWTGMGNTIYF	TRBJ1-3	TRBV30
CASSPRGQGALNTF	TRBJ1-2	TRBV11-2
CASSVAAKGTNYGYTF	TRBJ1-2	TRBV9
CSVSTRTGRAGGLGNTIYF	TRBJ1-3	TRBV29-1
CASSPGGTEAFF	TRBJ1-1	TRBV19
CASRSDSQETQYF	TRBJ2-5	TRBV6-5
CASSSLGGGNTGELFF	TRBJ2-2	TRBV19
CSVGEQGAEAFF	TRBJ1-1	TRBV29-1
CASSPRLAGDTYNEQFF	TRBJ2-1	TRBV28
CASRNLEGVNGELFF	TRBJ2-2	TRBV14
CASSYSAGSEETQYF	TRBJ2-5	TRBV6-6
CASSRLAGGLTEQFF	TRBJ2-1	TRBV6-5
CASSDGQGNNEQFF	TRBJ2-1	TRBV6-4
CASSHDRANEKLFF	TRBJ1-4	TRBV19
CASSLASGSGTDTQYF	TRBJ2-3	TRBV7-2